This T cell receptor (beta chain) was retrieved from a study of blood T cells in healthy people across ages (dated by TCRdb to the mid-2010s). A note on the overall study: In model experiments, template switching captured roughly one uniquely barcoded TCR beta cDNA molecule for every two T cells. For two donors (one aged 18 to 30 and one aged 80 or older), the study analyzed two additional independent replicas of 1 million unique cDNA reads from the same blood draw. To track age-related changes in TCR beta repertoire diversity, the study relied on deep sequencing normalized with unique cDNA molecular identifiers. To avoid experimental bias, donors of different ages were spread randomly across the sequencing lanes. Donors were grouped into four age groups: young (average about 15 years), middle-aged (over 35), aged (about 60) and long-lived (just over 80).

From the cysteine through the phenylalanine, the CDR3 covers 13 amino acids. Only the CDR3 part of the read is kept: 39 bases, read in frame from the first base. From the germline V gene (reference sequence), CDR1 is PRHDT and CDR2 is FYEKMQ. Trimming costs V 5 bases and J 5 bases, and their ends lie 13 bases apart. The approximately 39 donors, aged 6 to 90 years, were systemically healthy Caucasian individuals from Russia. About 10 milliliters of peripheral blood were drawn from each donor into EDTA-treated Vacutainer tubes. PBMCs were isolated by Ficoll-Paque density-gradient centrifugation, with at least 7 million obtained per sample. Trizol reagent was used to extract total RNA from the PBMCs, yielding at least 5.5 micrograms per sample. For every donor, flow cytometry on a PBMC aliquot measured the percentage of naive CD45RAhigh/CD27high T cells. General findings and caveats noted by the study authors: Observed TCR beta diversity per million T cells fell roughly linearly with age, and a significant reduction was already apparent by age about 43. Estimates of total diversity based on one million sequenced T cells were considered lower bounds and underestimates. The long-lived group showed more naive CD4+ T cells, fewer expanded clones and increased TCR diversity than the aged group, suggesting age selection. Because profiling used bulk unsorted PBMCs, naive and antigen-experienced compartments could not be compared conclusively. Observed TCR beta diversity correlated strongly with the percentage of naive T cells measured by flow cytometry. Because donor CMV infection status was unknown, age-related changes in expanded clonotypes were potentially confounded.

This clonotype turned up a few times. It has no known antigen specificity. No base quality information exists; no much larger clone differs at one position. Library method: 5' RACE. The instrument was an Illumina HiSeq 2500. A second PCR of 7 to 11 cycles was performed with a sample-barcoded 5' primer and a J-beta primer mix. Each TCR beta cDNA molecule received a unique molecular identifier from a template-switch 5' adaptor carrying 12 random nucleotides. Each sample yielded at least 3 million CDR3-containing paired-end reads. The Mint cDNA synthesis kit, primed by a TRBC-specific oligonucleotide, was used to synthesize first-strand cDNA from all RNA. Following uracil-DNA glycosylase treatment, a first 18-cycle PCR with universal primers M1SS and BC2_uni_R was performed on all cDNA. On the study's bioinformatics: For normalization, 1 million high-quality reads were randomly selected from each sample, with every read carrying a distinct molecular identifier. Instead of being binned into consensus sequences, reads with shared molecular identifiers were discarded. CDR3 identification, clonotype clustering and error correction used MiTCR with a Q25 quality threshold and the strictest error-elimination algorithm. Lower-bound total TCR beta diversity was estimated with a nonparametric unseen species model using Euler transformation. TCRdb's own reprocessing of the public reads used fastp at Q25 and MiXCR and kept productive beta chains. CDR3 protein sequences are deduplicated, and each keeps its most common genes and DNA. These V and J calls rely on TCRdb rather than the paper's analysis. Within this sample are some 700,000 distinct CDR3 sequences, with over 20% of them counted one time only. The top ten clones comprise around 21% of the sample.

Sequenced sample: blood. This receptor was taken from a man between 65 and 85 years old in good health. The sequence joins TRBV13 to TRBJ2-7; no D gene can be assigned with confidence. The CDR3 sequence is CASSPFNLHEQYF. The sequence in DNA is TGTGCCAGCAGCCCATTTAATCTCCACGAGCAGTACTTC.